This T cell receptor beta chain is from a study of cytotoxic CD8 clonotypes in ibrutinib-treated CLL. This CDR3 spans 16 amino acids. Germline CDR1 is SGHTA and CDR2 is FQGNSA. Trimming took off 1 base at V and 5 bases at J, with 17 bases between the two ends. This table comes from immunoSEQ multiplex PCR, and its TCRdb copy is limited to in-frame clones, with some not included. The data contain some 300,000 clones, approximately 80% of them singletons. Only one count was recorded for this clone. The antigen is unknown. Study-level findings and limits: Baseline clonality, above age-matched healthy donor levels, tracked circulating CD8+ T-cell counts. Sustained-remission and progressing patients had different sampling times. Stable or contracted on treatment, public clonotypes were also uncommon.

The source of this sequence is a human donor with chronic lymphocytic leukemia. This material consisted of PBMCs, taken before ibrutinib treatment. V usage is TRBV7-2 and J usage is TRBJ2-5, with a possible D match to TRBD1 (6 bases). The CDR3 spells CASSLVLPGVGETQYF. The CDR3 coding sequence is TGTGCCAGCAGCTTAGTTTTGCCAGGGGTCGGGGAGACCCAGTACTTC.